This T cell receptor beta chain was recorded in a study of T-cell memory formation after mild COVID-19 (dated by TCRdb to the early 2020s). A note on the overall study: Most TCR sequence clusters were specific to one of the two donors. In a couple of donors, T-cell clones that expanded and contracted after mild COVID-19 were tracked by sequencing TCRalpha and TCRbeta repertoires over time. The cohort was made up of two young adult volunteers, one female and one male, who were previously healthy. General findings and caveats noted by the study authors: From day 15 to 85, contracting clones showed balanced CD4/CD8 phenotypes, whereas a second wave of clones that expanded from day 15 to 37 leaned towards CD4+. Some responding clones were detected in pre-infection memory, suggesting pre-existing cross-reactive memory T cells joined the SARS-CoV-2 response. The study covered only a couple of mild cases, and larger cohorts including severe cases with pre-infection samples were considered necessary. Contracting CD4+ clones were found mainly in CM and EM memory subsets, while CD8+ clones were enriched in EMRA. SARS-CoV-2 specificity of the second-wave clones peaking on day 37 was not confirmed.

Instrument on record: Illumina NovaSeq 6000. TCRalpha and TCRbeta cDNA libraries were constructed by 5'RACE with constant-segment primers, with sample barcodes and unique molecular identifiers being introduced. Trizol reagent was used to extract RNA from every sample. The libraries were amplified in two PCR steps, and the second step added a second sample barcode and Illumina TruSeq adapters. The libraries were sequenced on an Illumina NovaSeq using 2 x 150 bp paired-end reads. In the source study's methods: Reads were demultiplexed and collapsed into UMI-guided consensus sequences with migec v1.2.7. Using mixcr v2.1.11, UMI consensuses were aligned to TRA and TRB V and J templates and then assembled into clonotypes. A clonotype was counted as expanded or contracted only when both edgeR and NoisET called the clonotype significant, with the noise models trained on biological replicates. For edgeR calls, the cutoffs were a false discovery rate-adjusted p below 0.01 and a log2 fold-change threshold of 1. PCA with hierarchical clustering of max-normalized trajectories of the 1000 most abundant clonotypes was used as exploratory dynamics analysis. Separately sequenced CD4+ and CD8+ repertoires were used to assign the CD4 or CD8 phenotype of responding clones. TCRdb cleaned the public reads at Q25 with fastp, built clones with MiXCR and kept in-frame beta chains. Each record represents a unique CDR3 protein, reported with the most common genes and DNA among its rows. The V and J calls and clone size come from TCRdb's table, not from the authors' own analysis. This sample lists some 600,000 distinct CDR3 sequences; approximately 15% were detected once. Jointly, the top ten make up approximately 8.1% of the sample.

PBMCs were isolated by Ficoll-Paque density gradient centrifugation. The sample holds a few counts of this clonotype. The antigen this receptor binds is unknown. Base-call qualities are not available, and no considerably larger clone is one nucleotide away. There are 14 amino acids in the CDR3, from cysteine to phenylalanine inclusive. Only the CDR3 region is kept as DNA, spanning 42 bases read in frame from base 1. The junction carries 9 bases between V and J, which are trimmed by 2 bases and 4 bases respectively. The CDR1 and CDR2 encoded by the germline V gene are MNHNS and SASEGT. The sequence was obtained from an adult woman who had mild COVID-19 (a few samples of this study predate the infection). The sample titles of this study are shuffled in the database, so cell type and time point are left out; the donor was told from shared clones. The sequence links TRBV6-1 to TRBJ1-5, with no confidently assigned D gene. The sequenced sample was PBMCs or a T cell subset sorted from them (not recorded which). CDR3 loop: CASSEIMGNQPQHF. The DNA reads TGTGCCAGCAGTGAAATTATGGGGAATCAGCCCCAGCATTTT.